The clone carrying this TCR beta chain showed up just a few times. Its antigen is not known. Those donating, healthy Caucasian individuals from Russia, were aged about 6 to 95. These data originate in a study of blood T cells in healthy people across ages. Across the study: Capture via template switching afforded approximately one barcoded beta molecule per two T cells.

Study-wide findings and caveats: Fewer expanded clones and more diversity marked long-lived versus aged donors.

It was with a sample-barcoded 5' primer and a J-beta primer mix that a second PCR of about 6 to 11 cycles was run. Each CDR3 protein is one row after TCRdb ran MiXCR on the 5' RACE reads. This sample has some 880,000 distinct CDR3 sequences, with roughly 34% found just once. The V gene end was trimmed by 1 base and the J gene end by 9 bases; junction bases not matched to a gene: 3. Germline assignment: CDR1 MNHEY and CDR2 SVGEGT. This CDR3 spans 14 amino acids. This TCR was sampled from a man between 18 and 29 years old in good health. The sample consisted of blood. The V gene is TRBV6-2 or TRBV6-3, the J gene TRBJ2-1; 10 bases align to TRBD2. The CDR3 DNA follows: TGTGCCAGCAGTTACTTAGCGGGGGGCGGTGAGCAGTTCTTC. Amino acid sequence: CASSYLAGGGEQFF.